Sequencing of this T cell receptor beta chain was carried out in a study of tumor T cells in aggressive B-cell lymphoma. Here immunoSEQ multiplex PCR was the method, and the copy in TCRdb shows in-frame clones only, minus some. The data contain roughly 2,700 clones, about 82% of them singletons. This TCR came from an adult with diffuse large B cell lymphoma. Some clones in this sample may be carry-over from other donors' samples. Sequenced material: tumor tissue.

The CDR3 sequence: CASSLSSSDTQYF. CDR3 DNA: TGCGCCAGCAGCCTCAGTTCATCAGATACGCAGTATTTT. This chain uses TRBV4-1 with TRBJ2-3; D remains ambiguous. The CDR3 contains 13 residues. Germline CDR1 MGHRA, CDR2 YSYEKL. Deletions cut 4 bases from V and 4 bases from J, with 9 bases between.